Listed below are T cell receptor beta chains from one sample, sequenced in a study of T cell repertoires in cytomegalovirus infection. TCRdb redid the calling of the reads with MiXCR, one entry per CDR3 protein. The sample has 380,000 or so distinct CDR3 sequences, about 35% seen once; the top ten hold about 13%. No antigen is known for these receptors. The material sequenced was cultured PBMCs, taken from culture after CMV antigen stimulation. Receptors were obtained from a human donor in good health (CMV status not recorded). Some clones in this sample may be carry-over from other donors' samples. Both conserved end residues are part of each CDR3. D genes are given only for firm matches. Only some rows state a clone size, as once, few, many or a class for expanded clones.

>TRBJ1-1|TRBV7-3|.|.
CASSFRRNTEAFF
TGTGCCAGCAGCTTCAGGAGAAACACTGAAGCTTTCTTT
>TRBJ2-1|TRBV24-1|.|.
CATSDLPGEQFF
TGTGCCACCAGTGATTTGCCTGGTGAGCAGTTCTTC
>TRBJ2-1|TRBV7-2|.|few
CASSPSLAYNEQFF
TGTGCCAGCAGCCCTAGCCTAGCTTACAATGAGCAGTTCTTC
>TRBJ2-2|TRBV4-3|TRBD2|.
CASSQERIAGGGTGELFF
TGCGCCAGCAGCCAAGAGCGAATAGCGGGAGGGGGAACCGGGGAGCTGTTTTTT
>TRBJ2-1|TRBV7-8|.|few
CASSSWTGMSYNEQFF
TGTGCCAGCAGCTCCTGGACCGGTATGTCCTACAATGAGCAGTTCTTC
>TRBJ2-1|TRBV7-2|TRBD1|.
CASSQTGGRYNEQFF
TGTGCCAGCAGTCAAACAGGGGGCCGATACAATGAGCAGTTCTTC
>TRBJ2-1|TRBV12-3/TRBV12-4|.|.
CASSLAMSDEQFF
TGTGCCAGCAGTTTAGCTATGTCCGATGAGCAGTTCTTC
>TRBJ2-3|TRBV7-2|TRBD2|few
CADGLAANTDTQYF
TGTGCCGACGGACTAGCTGCCAACACAGATACGCAGTATTTT
>TRBJ2-5|TRBV20-1|.|few
CSAPVVAEQETQYF
TGCAGTGCCCCCGTTGTGGCAGAACAAGAGACCCAGTACTTC
>TRBJ1-4|TRBV6-1|TRBD1|few
CASSVWDRRGEKLFF
TGTGCCAGCAGTGTGTGGGACAGGCGTGGTGAAAAACTGTTTTTT
>TRBJ2-3|TRBV20-1|.|.
CSARPSWRAFADTQYF
TGCAGTGCTAGACCTTCTTGGAGGGCCTTTGCAGATACGCAGTATTTT
>TRBJ1-1|TRBV7-2|.|many
CASSPLQVNTEAFF
TGTGCCAGCAGCCCTCTCCAAGTAAACACTGAAGCTTTCTTT
>TRBJ1-3|TRBV19|.|few
CASSFVGTLGNTIYF
TGTGCCAGTAGTTTCGTGGGGACTCTTGGAAACACCATATATTTT
>TRBJ2-1|TRBV7-9|.|.
CASSSPGNDEQFF
TGTGCCAGCAGCTCCCCGGGAAACGATGAGCAGTTCTTC
>TRBJ1-2|TRBV27|.|.
CASSATPVGRYTF
TGTGCCAGCAGTGCGACACCCGTGGGTCGCTACACCTTC
>TRBJ1-5|TRBV12-3/TRBV12-4|TRBD1|.
CASTRDSGNQPQHF
TGTGCCAGCACCCGGGACAGTGGCAATCAGCCCCAGCATTTT
>TRBJ1-5|TRBV6-2/TRBV6-3|TRBD1|.
CASSPGTEGNQPQHF
TGTGCCAGCAGCCCCGGGACAGAGGGCAATCAGCCCCAGCATTTT
>TRBJ1-1|TRBV4-1|.|.
CASSQARKGTEAFF
TGCGCCAGCAGCCAAGCCAGGAAGGGCACTGAAGCTTTCTTT
>TRBJ2-1|TRBV29-1|TRBD2|.
CSVMGLAGGSYNEQFF
TGCAGCGTAATGGGACTAGCGGGAGGTTCCTACAATGAGCAGTTCTTC
>TRBJ1-2|TRBV28|TRBD1|few
CASSLDRVPAGYGYTF
TGTGCCAGCAGCCTGGACAGGGTCCCAGCCGGGTATGGCTACACCTTC
>TRBJ1-5|TRBV19|TRBD1|few
CASSIVGTGAQPQHF
TGTGCCAGTAGTATCGTTGGGACAGGGGCCCAGCCCCAGCATTTT
>TRBJ2-4|TRBV20-1|.|.
CSAREGSGQQNIQYF
TGCAGTGCTAGAGAGGGGTCGGGACAACAAAACATTCAGTACTTC
>TRBJ1-1|TRBV11-2|TRBD1|.
CASSLLDRGAEAFF
TGTGCCAGCAGCCTACTGGACAGGGGTGCTGAAGCTTTCTTT
>TRBJ2-2|TRBV5-6|TRBD2|.
CASSLEGLADTGELFF
TGTGCCAGCAGCTTGGAGGGACTAGCGGACACCGGGGAGCTGTTTTTT
>TRBJ2-5|TRBV29-1|.|.
CSVKGVQETQYF
TGCAGCGTTAAAGGAGTTCAAGAGACCCAGTACTTC
>TRBJ2-7|TRBV6-2/TRBV6-3|TRBD2|.
CASTQTSLVGEQYF
TGTGCCAGCACCCAGACTAGCTTGGTGGGAGAGCAGTACTTC
>TRBJ1-1|TRBV29-1|.|.
CSVVPANTEAFF
TGCAGCGTTGTACCAGCGAACACTGAAGCTTTCTTT
>TRBJ1-5|TRBV19|TRBD1|.
CASSIFGTGASQPQHF
TGTGCCAGTAGTATCTTCGGGACAGGGGCCAGTCAGCCCCAGCATTTT
>TRBJ2-1|TRBV4-1|.|.
CASSPSGGGPPYNEQFF
TGTGCCAGCAGCCCATCCGGTGGCGGACCACCCTACAATGAGCAGTTCTTC
>TRBJ1-4|TRBV7-2|.|few
CASSPRLRETNEKLFF
TGTGCCAGCAGCCCACGCCTCAGGGAAACTAATGAAAAACTGTTTTTT
>TRBJ2-7|TRBV29-1|.|.
CSVAVGTYEQYF
TGCAGCGTAGCCGTTGGGACCTACGAGCAGTACTTC
>TRBJ1-5|TRBV10-3|.|many
CAISVLENQPQHF
TGTGCCATCAGTGTATTGGAAAATCAGCCCCAGCATTTT
>TRBJ1-1|TRBV3-1|TRBD1|once
CASSQALQGAVNTEAFF
TGTGCCAGCAGCCAAGCGCTACAGGGGGCCGTCAACACTGAAGCTTTCTTT
>TRBJ2-1|TRBV2|.|.
CASLLPGAPGEQFF
TGTGCCAGCCTTCTTCCGGGGGCCCCAGGGGAGCAGTTCTTC
>TRBJ1-4|TRBV7-9|TRBD1|.
CASSLTGERPFEKLFF
TGTGCCAGCAGCTTGACAGGGGAACGTCCCTTTGAAAAACTGTTTTTT
>TRBJ2-2|TRBV12-3/TRBV12-4|.|few
CASSPPNGELFF
TGTGCCAGCAGTCCCCCGAACGGGGAGCTGTTTTTT
>TRBJ2-1|TRBV6-1|.|few
CASSDLVNEQFF
TGTGCCAGCAGCGACCTAGTCAATGAGCAGTTCTTC
>TRBJ1-2|TRBV5-7|.|.
CASSLLQEKKSNYGYTF
TGTGCCAGCAGCTTGTTGCAGGAGAAAAAAAGTAACTATGGCTACACCTTC
>TRBJ2-7|TRBV29-1|.|.
CSVEDGQAYEQYF
TGCAGCGTTGAAGATGGGCAGGCCTACGAGCAGTACTTC
>TRBJ2-1|TRBV20-1|TRBD2|many
CSARDRTSGSNEQFF
TGCAGTGCTAGAGACCGGACTAGCGGGAGTAATGAGCAGTTCTTC
>TRBJ2-6|TRBV19|.|.
CASSIDPGVRSGANVLTF
TGTGCCAGTAGTATAGATCCGGGGGTTAGGTCTGGGGCCAACGTCCTGACTTTC